This T cell receptor (beta chain) was sequenced in a study of T cells in Graves' hyperthyroidism and ophthalmopathy. Amplification targeted TCR beta CDR3 regions from RNA transcripts. An initial round of RT-PCR targeting the TCR CDR3 relied on the HTBI primer set. From the multiplex PCR reads, TCRdb called clonotypes with MiXCR, one entry per CDR3 protein. The repertoire consists of 700,000 or so distinct CDR3 sequences, with about a sixth occurring once and the leading ten covering over 7.5%. The receptor comes from a man between 18 and 29 years old with Graves' hyperthyroidism. Sequenced: blood.

This CDR3 is CASSQDLAGGGGAFF. CDR3 nucleotide sequence: TGTGCCAGCAGCCAAGATTTGGCCGGGGGCGGGGGAGCTTTCTTT. The chain combines TRBV3-1 with TRBJ1-1; possible D gene TRBD1, 6 bases. CDR3 length: 15 residues. Deletions cut 0 bases from V and 10 bases from J, with 18 bases between. Germline-derived CDR1 and CDR2 are LGHDT and YNNKEL (reference sequence).